This T cell receptor (beta chain) was sequenced in a study of shared clonotypes between healthy human individuals. Study-wide background: The composition of the donors was a couple of women and three men aged 18 to 49. Findings of the study overall: Only blood was sampled; tissue repertoires likely differ. Sorted-subset sequencing was shown by rarefaction to be incomplete despite large depth.

V was pared by 4 bases and J by 2 bases, with 4 bases of the junction left unmatched. The CDR3 spans 16 residues. CDR1 and CDR2 (germline): MNHNS, SASEGT. CD45RO-negative, CCR7-selected cells formed the naive CD8 fraction, which excluded terminally differentiated effector memory CD45RA+ cells. Produced via immunoSEQ multiplex PCR; TCRdb's table is partial and in-frame only. The sample holds around 1.9 million clones; roughly 91% are singletons and the top ten take roughly 1.8%. Regarding this clone: Its antigen is undetermined.

The specimen was naive CD8+ T cells from PBMCs. The clonotype originates from a man aged 18 to 29 in good health. Some clones in this sample may be carry-over from other donors' samples. The J gene is TRBJ2-7, the V gene TRBV6-1; TRBD2 aligns across 14 bases. The CDR3 spells CASSAGLAGGTYEQYF. DNA of the CDR3: TGTGCCAGCAGTGCTGGACTAGCGGGAGGAACCTACGAGCAGTACTTC.